Listed below are T cell receptor beta chains from one sample, sequenced in a study of cytomegalovirus exposure and HLA in healthy donors. Generated by immunoSEQ multiplex PCR, the TCRdb table keeps only in-frame clones and is missing some. This table holds around 140,000 clones, more than 75% found once. The specimen was PBMCs. These receptors were collected from a man younger than 35 in good health and CMV-seropositive. CDR3s include the opening cysteine and the closing phenylalanine or tryptophan. D genes are given only for firm matches. The size field is filled for only some rows; it gives once, few, many or a size class.

abundance | j_gene | v_gene | d_gene | CDR3nt | CDR3aa
once | TRBJ2-3 | TRBV6-6 | . | TGTGCCAGCAGTTACGAGGCAGCAAGCACAGATACGCAGTATTTT | CASSYEAASTDTQYF
. | TRBJ2-7 | TRBV19 | TRBD2 | TGTGCCAGTAGCCCCAGCGGGGACTACGAGCAGTACTTC | CASSPSGDYEQYF
. | TRBJ2-1 | TRBV28 | TRBD1 | TGTGCCAGCTCAACCGGGACAGGAACCTACAATGAGCAGTTCTTC | CASSTGTGTYNEQFF
. | TRBJ1-1 | TRBV4-1 | . | TGCGCCAGCAGCAACATCGGAAGGGGCAAAACTGAAGCTTTCTTT | CASSNIGRGKTEAFF
. | TRBJ1-1 | TRBV7-8 | . | TGTGCCAGCAGCCCATGGAGAGTACACATGAACACTGAAGCTTTCTTT | CASSPWRVHMNTEAFF
. | TRBJ2-1 | TRBV5-1 | . | TGCGCCAGCAGCTTGGATCAGGGCGACTACAATGAGCAGTTCTTC | CASSLDQGDYNEQFF
. | TRBJ2-2 | TRBV27 | . | TGTGCCAGCAGTCTAGTTCAGGGCACCGGGGAGCTGTTTTTT | CASSLVQGTGELFF
. | TRBJ1-2 | TRBV27 | . | TGTGCCAGCAGTTTAAATTATCCCCCTCATGGCTACACCTTC | CASSLNYPPHGYTF
. | TRBJ2-5 | TRBV7-9 | TRBD2 | TGTTCCAGCAGCTTACTAGCGGGAGGGCCGGTAGAGACCCAGTACTTC | CSSSLLAGGPVETQYF
. | TRBJ2-1 | TRBV6-4 | . | TGTGCCAGCAGTGAGGGGCAGAGCTCCTACAATGAGCAGTTCTTC | CASSEGQSSYNEQFF
. | TRBJ2-2 | TRBV6-6 | . | TGTGCCAGCAGTTACTTGGAGGGTTCGAACACCGGGGAGCTGTTTTTT | CASSYLEGSNTGELFF
. | TRBJ2-2 | TRBV5-1 | . | TGCGCCAGCAGCTTGGCCAGGAACACCGGGGAGCTGTTTTTT | CASSLARNTGELFF
. | TRBJ2-1 | TRBV29-1 | . | TGCAGCGCAAGGGGTTCCCTAGACAATGAGCAGTTCTTC | CSARGSLDNEQFF
. | TRBJ1-1 | TRBV11-2 | . | TGTGCCAGCAGCTTAGGTCCGACCTTACAGCGGGTGGGGGCTTTCTTT | CASSLGPTLQRVGAFF
. | TRBJ2-7 | TRBV6-5 | . | TGTGCCAGCAGCCGCGGGACCCTATACGAGCAGTACTTC | CASSRGTLYEQYF
. | TRBJ2-5 | TRBV4-1 | . | TGCGCCAGCAGCCAACGTATGGTCCAGGGAAGTAAAGAGACCCAGTACTTC | CASSQRMVQGSKETQYF
. | TRBJ2-3 | TRBV2 | TRBD1 | TGTGCCAGCAATTTCCCCCGGGACAGAGGTTATGGTACGCAGTATTTT | CASNFPRDRGYGTQYF
. | TRBJ1-5 | TRBV28 | . | TGTGCCAGCAGTTTAACAGGAACTAATCAGCCCCAGCATTTT | CASSLTGTNQPQHF
. | TRBJ2-5 | TRBV28 | . | TGTGCCAGCAGTCCACAATGGGACACCCAAGAGACCCAGTACTTC | CASSPQWDTQETQYF
. | TRBJ2-5 | TRBV11-3 | TRBD1 | TGTGCCAGCAGCTTACCACAGGGGGAAGAGACCCAGTACTTC | CASSLPQGEETQYF
once | TRBJ1-1 | TRBV2 | . | TGTGCCAGCAGTGTCGCACCTTCGGGGACTGAAGCTTTCTTT | CASSVAPSGTEAFF
. | TRBJ2-7 | TRBV4-1 | TRBD2 | TGCGCCAGCAGCCAAGTAATACGGGAGGATAACGAGCAGTACTTC | CASSQVIREDNEQYF
once | TRBJ2-7 | TRBV2 | . | TGTGCCAGCATGGGGGGGCGGGAGCAGTACTTC | CASMGGREQYF
. | TRBJ1-5 | TRBV30 | . | TGTGCCTGGAGTCTCAACAGGGATCAGCCCCAGCATTTT | CAWSLNRDQPQHF
. | TRBJ2-1 | TRBV9 | TRBD1 | TGTGCCAGCAGCGTCCACTCGGGACAGCCCTACAATGAGCAGTTCTTC | CASSVHSGQPYNEQFF
. | TRBJ2-7 | TRBV6-5 | . | TGTGCCAGCAGTTACGAACTCAACCCCGACTACGAGCAGTACTTC | CASSYELNPDYEQYF
. | TRBJ2-7 | TRBV28 | . | TGTGCCAGCAGTCTTGCGATCCACCTCTACGAGCAGTACTTC | CASSLAIHLYEQYF
. | TRBJ1-2 | TRBV30 | TRBD1 | TGTGCCTGGACCGCGGGACAGGGGGCCTATGGCTACACCTTC | CAWTAGQGAYGYTF
. | TRBJ1-3 | TRBV28 | TRBD1 | TGTGCCAGCAAGGGGGCGCGGGTTGGAAACACCATATATTTT | CASKGARVGNTIYF
once | TRBJ2-3 | TRBV11-3 | . | TGTGCCAGCAGCTTTTCCTCCTCGAGTACAGATACGCAGTATTTT | CASSFSSSSTDTQYF
. | TRBJ1-1 | TRBV20-1 | . | TGCAGTGCTAGCGCGGGAACTGAAGCTTTCTTT | CSASAGTEAFF
. | TRBJ1-2 | TRBV5-1 | . | TGCGCCAGCAGCTTTCGGGAGACAGCCTCCAGTAACTATGGCTACACCTTC | CASSFRETASSNYGYTF
. | TRBJ2-7 | TRBV5-4 | TRBD1 | TGTGCCAGCAGCTTGGACAGGGGACCCTACGAGCAGTACTTC | CASSLDRGPYEQYF
once | TRBJ2-4 | TRBV11-2 | . | TGTGCCAGCAGAGGGGGGGGCGGAAACATTCAGTACTTC | CASRGGGGNIQYF
. | TRBJ2-4 | TRBV19 | TRBD2 | TGTGCCAGTAGTATTATAAGCGGGAGGGAAAACATTCAGTACTTC | CASSIISGRENIQYF
. | TRBJ1-1 | TRBV29-1 | . | TGCAGCGTTGTCGAGGCTGAAGCTTTCTTT | CSVVEAEAFF
. | TRBJ2-7 | TRBV5-4 | TRBD1 | TGTGCCAGCAGTCGGGACAGCCTCTCCTACGAGCAGTACTTC | CASSRDSLSYEQYF
once | TRBJ1-2 | TRBV30 | . | TGTGCCTGGAGTCAGACAGCCCGAACAAAGGGCTACACCTTC | CAWSQTARTKGYTF
few | TRBJ1-3 | TRBV28 | TRBD1 | TGTGCCAGCAGAGCACAGGGGTCTGGAAACACCATATATTTT | CASRAQGSGNTIYF
. | TRBJ1-1 | TRBV28 | . | TGTGCCAGCATGGGAGGGGACGTGAACACTGAAGCTTTCTTT | CASMGGDVNTEAFF